Listed here are 23 T cell receptor beta chains from one sample, sequenced in a study of blood T cell repertoires in COVID-19. Clones were read by immunoSEQ multiplex PCR, and TCRdb kept only the in-frame ones, dropping some. The sample gives about 180,000 clones, 80% to 90% of which show up once; roughly 10% is in the top ten. Material: peripheral blood. These receptors were obtained from a woman over 75 with COVID-19, enrolled during active disease.

The V and J genes are TRBV7-9 and TRBJ1-3; 9 bases are shared with TRBD1. The germline V gene has CDR1 SEHNR and CDR2 FQNEAQ (reference sequence). CDR3 length: 15 amino acids. The V gene end was trimmed by 6 bases and the J gene end by 4 bases; junction bases not matched to a gene: 7. The CDR3 sequence: CASRPDRGVGNTIYF. The DNA for the CDR3 is TGTGCCAGCAGACCCGACAGGGGGGTCGGAAACACCATATATTTT.

The CDR3 DNA is TGTGCCAGCAGTGTACAGGGCTCTGAAGCTTTCTTT. Residues: CASSVQGSEAFF. This chain uses TRBV28 with TRBJ1-1; possible D gene TRBD1, 6 bases. Per germline, CDR1 MDHEN and CDR2 SYDVKM. Trimming took off 5 bases at V and 6 bases at J, with 10 bases between the two ends. This CDR3 has 12 amino acids.

This rearrangement joins TRBV28 to TRBJ1-1; D perhaps matches TRBD1 (6 bases). The CDR3 has 13 residues. The V and J ends lost 6 bases and 2 bases respectively, with 10 bases between them. The germline V gene has CDR1 MDHEN and CDR2 SYDVKM. The CDR3 DNA sequence: TGTGCCAGCAGAAAACAGGGAAACACTGAAGCTTTCTTT. This codes for CASRKQGNTEAFF.

The rearrangement joins TRBV28 to TRBJ2-7; 7 nucleotides align to TRBD1. Looked up from germline, CDR1 is MDHEN and CDR2 is SYDVKM. The CDR3 extends over 13 amino acids. With 5 bases clipped from V and 4 bases from J, the junction kept 5 bases outside the gene matches. The CDR3 loop is CASSPETGYEQYF. CDR3 bases: TGTGCCAGCAGTCCCGAGACAGGGTACGAGCAGTACTTC.

The chain has TRBV4-2 and TRBJ1-2; D remains unclear. CDR1 is LGHNA, CDR2 YNFKEQ, per germline. The CDR3 has 15 residues. V was pared by 0 bases and J by 2 bases, with 10 bases between. The CDR3 region has the DNA TGTGCCAGCAGCCAAGAGTTCGGGGAAAACTATGGCTACACCTTC. Residues: CASSQEFGENYGYTF.

This clone was picked up one time. V is TRBV5-1 and J is TRBJ1-2; perhaps TRBD1 as D (5 bases). V lost 4 bases and J lost 4, with 17 bases in between. The CDR3 runs to 15 residues. Germline lookup yields CDR1 SGHRS and CDR2 YFSETQ. The CDR3 is CASSIDLGRGYGYTF. The CDR3 DNA sequence: TGCGCCAGCAGCATCGACCTTGGGAGGGGCTATGGCTACACCTTC.

The V call is TRBV18, the J call TRBJ2-5; possible D gene TRBD1, 5 bases. The CDR3 runs to 14 residues. V lost 1 base and J 5 bases, leaving 11 bases between the germline ends. From germline, CDR1 is KGHSH and CDR2 LQKENI. The CDR3 DNA follows: TGTGCCAGCTCACCACAGGGGTTGAGGGAGACCCAGTACTTC. Its translation: CASSPQGLRETQYF.

V and J are TRBV5-1 and TRBJ2-2; no clear D gene. The CDR3 runs 15 residues. CDR1 and CDR2 (germline): SGHRS, YFSETQ. Trimming cost V 0 bases and J 0 bases, with 6 bases left between them. As DNA, the CDR3 is TGCGCCAGCAGCTTGGTAGGAGCGAACACCGGGGAGCTGTTTTTT. This translates into CASSLVGANTGELFF.

The chain has TRBV5-1 and TRBJ2-7; D gene ambiguous. The CDR3 has 14 amino acids. Trimming shortened V by 0 bases and J by 2 bases, and 9 bases separated the two germline ends. The germline gives CDR1 SGHRS, CDR2 YFSETQ. In DNA form, the CDR3 reads TGCGCCAGCAGCTTGGCCGGTGCCGCCTACGAGCAGTACTTC. Its protein is CASSLAGAAYEQYF.

The chain employs TRBV18 and TRBJ2-5; no definite D call. Germline CDR1 reads KGHSH; CDR2 reads LQKENI. CDR3 size: 13 residues. Trimming took 6 bases from V and 4 from J, leaving 12 bases between them. The CDR3 is CASSIAGRETQYF. The CDR3 DNA reads TGTGCCAGCTCTATTGCAGGTAGAGAGACCCAGTACTTC.

The gene calls are TRBV6-1 and TRBJ2-1; no firm D call. Germline V gene sequence: CDR1 MNHNS, CDR2 SASEGT. This CDR3 is built from 14 residues. V lost 0 bases to trimming and J lost 3 bases, with 6 bases between them. The CDR3 DNA sequence: TGTGCCAGCAGTGAAGCGCCCAGCTACAATGAGCAGTTCTTC. Translated: CASSEAPSYNEQFF.

This clone was observed a handful of times. The genes are TRBV7-3 and TRBJ2-7, with 8 bases fitting TRBD1. J was trimmed by 3 bases and V by 5 bases; bases with no gene match: 9. This CDR3 has 15 amino acids. Germline-derived CDR1 and CDR2 are SGHTA and FQGTGA. The CDR3 region is CASSVRQGYVYEQYF. The CDR3 region has the DNA TGTGCCAGCAGCGTACGACAGGGGTATGTCTACGAGCAGTACTTC.

The gene calls are TRBV18 and TRBJ2-6, with a possible D match to TRBD2 (5 bases). Trimming took off 3 bases at V and 2 bases at J, with 8 bases between the two ends. There are 15 residues in the CDR3. The germline gives CDR1 KGHSH, CDR2 LQKENI. The chain's CDR3 is CASSPYGAGANVLTF. The CDR3 nucleotides read TGTGCCAGCTCACCGTACGGGGCTGGGGCCAACGTCCTGACTTTC. Looking up the rest from reference TRBV18 and TRBJ2-6 gives the full variable domain: NAGVMQNPRHLVRRRGQEARLRCSPMKGHSHVYWYRQLPEEGLKFMVYLQKENIIDESGMPKERFSAEFPKEGPSILRIQQVVRGDSAAYFCASSPYGAGANVLTFGAGSRLTVL.

The chain employs TRBV6-5 and TRBJ2-3; no definite D call. The CDR3 loop spans 15 amino acids. CDR1 is MNHEY, CDR2 SVGAGI, per germline. Trimming pared 4 bases from V and 2 bases from J, leaving 13 bases between. The CDR3 protein is CASSSTGSYTDTQYF. CDR3 nucleotide sequence: TGTGCCAGCAGTTCGACTGGCTCTTACACAGATACGCAGTATTTT.

This clone showed up just a few times. The J gene is TRBJ2-1, the V gene TRBV27; possible D gene TRBD2, 5 bases. This CDR3 contains 12 residues. Trimming took 6 bases from V and 6 from J, leaving 9 bases between them. In germline, CDR1 is MNHEY, CDR2 SMNVEV (reference sequence). CDR3 coding DNA: TGTGCCAGCAGCCTCCGGGGCAATGAGCAGTTCTTC. Amino acid sequence: CASSLRGNEQFF.

The CDR3 here is CASSRDRWGDYGYTF. The CDR3 DNA follows: TGTGCCAGTAGTAGAGACAGGTGGGGGGACTATGGCTACACCTTC. The gene calls are TRBV19 and TRBJ1-2, with D possibly being TRBD1 (6 bases). Germline CDR1 and CDR2: LNHDA and SQIVND (reference sequence). The V end lost 4 bases, the J end lost 3 bases, and 15 bases lay between the germline ends. CDR3 size: 15 residues.

This clone was seen at least ten times. The rearrangement links TRBV15 to TRBJ2-5; D not resolved. In germline, CDR1 is LNHNV, CDR2 YYDKDF (reference sequence). This CDR3 is 15 amino acids long. V lost 2 bases and J 5 bases, leaving 15 bases between the germline ends. CDR3 nucleotide sequence: TGTGCCACCAGCAGACGGTTTGCCTATTCCGAGACCCAGTACTTC. It translates to CATSRRFAYSETQYF.

This chain joins TRBV18 and TRBJ2-3; D might be TRBD1 (6 bases). There are 15 residues in the CDR3. V lost 4 bases to trimming and J lost 5 bases, with 16 bases between them. Germline values: CDR1 KGHSH, CDR2 LQKENI. CDR3 DNA: TGTGCCAGCTCACGGGGGCCCCCAGAACAAGATACGCAGTATTTT. Translating it yields CASSRGPPEQDTQYF.

The rearrangement uses TRBV5-1 and TRBJ2-7; 8 bases match TRBD1. The CDR3 runs 14 residues. CDR1 and CDR2 (germline): SGHRS, YFSETQ. With 5 bases clipped from V and 3 bases from J, the junction kept 7 bases outside the gene matches. The CDR3 bases are TGCGCCAGCAGTCCGGACAGGGCGGACTACGAGCAGTACTTC. Amino acid sequence: CASSPDRADYEQYF.

The J gene is TRBJ2-7, the V gene TRBV6-2 or TRBV6-3; a weak D match, TRBD1 (5 bases). Germline values: CDR1 MNHEY, CDR2 SVGEGT. V lost 2 bases to trimming and J lost 9 bases, with 17 bases between them. This CDR3 has 14 amino acids. Here the CDR3 DNA reads TGTGCCAGCAGTTACATCGGATCAGGGCCCCTGCAGTACTTC. Residues: CASSYIGSGPLQYF.

The chain employs TRBV7-6 and TRBJ2-2; 11 bases fit TRBD2. V shed 6 bases and J 1 base; nucleotides not matched to a gene: 7. CDR1 is SGHVS, CDR2 FNYEAQ, per germline. The CDR3 extends over 17 amino acids. The CDR3: CASSHSTSGGNTGELFF. CDR3 DNA sequence: TGTGCCAGCAGTCATAGCACTAGCGGGGGGAACACCGGGGAGCTGTTTTTT.

The chain is built from TRBV6-1 and TRBJ2-5; 9 bases fit TRBD1. The CDR3 consists of 17 residues. V trimming: 3 bases; J trimming: 5 bases; junction bases outside the gene matches: 13. In germline, CDR1 is MNHNS, CDR2 SASEGT. CDR3 in amino acids: CASSDTAGTGPAETQYF. CDR3 nucleotide sequence: TGTGCCAGCAGTGACACTGCAGGGACAGGGCCAGCGGAGACCCAGTACTTC.

The chain is built from TRBV2 and TRBJ2-5; TRBD1 might be the D (5 bases). CDR3 length: 14 amino acids. V was cut by 3 bases and J by 3 bases, with 11 bases left in between. From germline, CDR1 is SNHLY and CDR2 FYNNEI. CDR3 protein: CASSEADSKETQYF. CDR3 nucleotides: TGTGCCAGCAGTGAGGCCGACAGTAAAGAGACCCAGTACTTC.